Below are 11 T cell receptor beta chains sequenced from a single sample in a study of cytomegalovirus exposure and HLA in healthy donors. The PCR contained 60 Vbeta and 13 Jbeta primers. Libraries were prepared by immunoSEQ multiplex PCR; TCRdb keeps only in-frame clonotypes and omits some of them. The table shows about 110,000 clones, with around 77% occurring only once. Sequencing used PBMCs. The receptors originated from a woman in her twenties or thirties in good health and CMV-seropositive.

The chain links TRBV19 to TRBJ1-5, with a weak D call TRBD1 (5 bases). This CDR3 region has 18 residues. V was trimmed by 4 bases and J by 6 bases, leaving 25 bases between them. The germline CDR1 and CDR2 sequences are LNHDA and SQIVND (reference sequence). CDR3 region: CASSRRAAGWEGGQPQHF. DNA of the CDR3: TGTGCCAGTAGTAGAAGAGCGGCAGGGTGGGAGGGAGGTCAGCCCCAGCATTTT.

This clone came up a few times. J is TRBJ1-1 and V is TRBV4-1, with D uncertain. In germline, CDR1 is MGHRA, CDR2 YSYEKL. CDR3 size: 15 residues. Trimming removed 1 base at V and 0 bases at J, with 9 bases between. CDR3 sequence: CASSQVASMNTEAFF. CDR3 bases: TGCGCCAGCAGCCAAGTAGCGAGTATGAACACTGAAGCTTTCTTT.

The chain has TRBV6-5 and TRBJ1-1; 10 bases align to TRBD1. The CDR3 runs 14 residues. Germline trimming cut 2 bases from V and 7 bases from J; bases unmatched to any gene: 4. Germline CDR1 and CDR2: MNHEY and SVGAGI. CDR3 bases: TGTGCCAGCAGTTACAGGGACAGGGGCAATGAAGCTTTCTTT. It is translated as CASSYRDRGNEAFF.

The chain has TRBV6-4 and TRBJ1-2; a possible D gene is TRBD1 (6 bases). Germline-derived CDR1 and CDR2 are MRHNA and SNTAGT. The CDR3 runs to 14 residues. Trimming stripped 0 bases from V and 7 bases from J, with 12 bases between. The DNA for the CDR3 is TGTGCCAGCAGTGACTCGAGGGGGGGCCCTGGCTACACCTTC. As protein: CASSDSRGGPGYTF.

V and J are TRBV5-1 and TRBJ1-6; D unclear. The CDR3 runs to 16 residues. Germline loops: CDR1 SGHRS, CDR2 YFSETQ. Between the trimmed V and J ends, which lost 0 bases and 6 bases, there was a span of 13 bases. The CDR3 here is CASSLVTVSGNSPLHF. CDR3 DNA sequence: TGCGCCAGCAGCTTGGTTACGGTCTCTGGTAATTCACCCCTCCACTTT.

J is TRBJ1-2 and V is TRBV29-1; D remains unclear. The CDR3 consists of 13 residues. The germline CDR1 and CDR2 sequences are SQVTM and ANQGSEA. Trimming removed 2 bases at V and 2 bases at J, with 9 bases between. The CDR3 here is CSVENTMNYGYTF. The CDR3 region has the DNA TGCAGCGTTGAAAACACGATGAACTATGGCTACACCTTC.

The chain recombines TRBV6-5 with TRBJ1-1, with 7 positions matching TRBD1. V was clipped by 6 bases and J by 5 bases; unmatched bases: 6. Germline CDR1 reads MNHEY; CDR2 reads SVGAGI. The CDR3 is made up of 13 amino acids. DNA of the CDR3: TGTGCCAGCAGAGAAGGGGGCCGGACTGAAGCTTTCTTT. Its translation: CASREGGRTEAFF.

The chain uses TRBV6-5 and TRBJ1-1; tentatively, D is TRBD1 (6 bases). The germline V and J ends were trimmed by 2 bases and 8 bases, with 12 bases remaining between them. The CDR3 spans 13 residues. Germline V gene sequence: CDR1 MNHEY, CDR2 SVGAGI. The CDR3 DNA sequence: TGTGCCAGCAGTTACGGTTCAGGACAGGAAGCTTTCTTT. Amino acids: CASSYGSGQEAFF.

Only a few counts were recorded for this clone. This chain connects TRBV6-1 to TRBJ1-2, with D uncertain. V dropped 7 bases and J dropped 8 bases, with 17 bases sitting between them. This CDR3 is built from 13 residues. Germline values: CDR1 MNHNS, CDR2 SASEGT. This CDR3 reads CASIEGGLRGYTF. The CDR3 DNA is TGTGCCAGCATTGAGGGAGGATTGCGAGGCTACACCTTC.

This sequence joins TRBV30 and TRBJ2-1, with TRBD2 matching 15 bases. The CDR3 totals 16 residues. The ends lost 2 bases at V and 9 bases at J; junction bases unmatched: 8. The germline CDR1 and CDR2 sequences are GTSNPN and SVGIG (reference sequence). The CDR3 coding sequence is TGTGCCTGGAGTTCCGGACTAGCGGGAGGGCCCAGTGAGCAGTTCTTC. Translated, it gives CAWSSGLAGGPSEQFF.

The chain uses TRBV18 and TRBJ1-4, with D tentatively TRBD1 (6 bases). Germline V lookup: CDR1 KGHSH, CDR2 LQKENI. Trimming left V 6 bases short and J 10 bases short, with 15 bases between. This CDR3 is 13 amino acids long. CDR3 residues: CASSDSALGKLFF. The CDR3 DNA reads TGTGCCAGCTCGGACAGTGCTCTAGGAAAACTGTTTTTT.